The present entry profiles one TCR beta chain with its context. Additional DNA sequences in this sample encode the identical CDR3. Trimming stripped 5 bases from V and 6 bases from J, with 6 bases between. The CDR3 spans 11 residues. CDR1 is MNHEY and CDR2 is SMNVEV in the germline V gene (reference sequence). This entry belongs to a study of blood T cell repertoires in COVID-19. Enrollees, about 18 to 89 years old, lived in approximately 24 US areas. Allocation to cohorts depended on clinical history reported by the participants. Two negative PCRs, clearance, or symptom resolution were required of recovered Cohort 3 donors. Assay: immunoSEQ multiplex PCR; the TCRdb copy retains only in-frame clones and omits some. The sample includes approximately 490,000 clones, roughly nine tenths of them seen just once.

This sequence was found in a woman aged 55-70 years who had recovered from COVID-19. The J gene is TRBJ2-3, the V gene TRBV27, with D possibly TRBD1 on 5 matching bases. Sequenced input: PBMCs or T cells enriched from blood (not recorded which). Written as DNA, the CDR3 is TGTGCCAGCAGTCCAGGGGATACGCAGTATTTT. Protein sequence: CASSPGDTQYF.